These T cell receptor beta chains were read from a single sample in a study of blood T cell repertoires in COVID-19. Some clones are missing from TCRdb's copy, which holds only in-frame ones; the method was immunoSEQ multiplex PCR. This sample has 85,000 to 130,000 clones, with roughly 92% found just once. Sequenced: peripheral blood. The source is a man aged 65 to 79 with acute or convalescent COVID-19. Both conserved end residues are part of each CDR3. The D gene is left open where the match is weak. The listing skips clone size in some rows; elsewhere it reads once, few, many or a size class.

v_gene	d_gene	abundance	j_gene	CDR3aa	CDR3nt
TRBV6-1	NA	NA	TRBJ1-5	CASSEARWAAINQPQHF	TGTGCCAGCAGTGAAGCAAGGTGGGCCGCAATCAATCAGCCCCAGCATTTT
TRBV4-2	TRBD2	NA	TRBJ2-3	CASSTGGSLDTQYF	TGTGCCAGCAGTACCGGGGGGTCACTTGATACGCAGTATTTT
TRBV5-5	NA	NA	TRBJ1-1	CASRRGGDGPLW	TGTGCCAGCAGGCGGGGAGGGGATGGGCCCCTATGG
TRBV4-2	NA	NA	TRBJ1-3	CASSQATGLGSGNTIYF	TGTGCCAGCAGCCAAGCTACAGGTCTGGGGTCCGGAAACACCATATATTTT
TRBV4-1	NA	NA	TRBJ1-2	CASSAGYYGYTF	TGCGCCAGCAGCGCGGGGTACTATGGCTACACCTTC
TRBV18	NA	NA	TRBJ1-1	CASSPQGQNTEAFF	TGTGCCAGCTCACCACAGGGGCAGAACACTGAAGCTTTCTTT
TRBV11-3	TRBD1	NA	TRBJ1-1	CASSLATGDAFF	TGTGCCAGCAGCCTCGCGACAGGGGACGCTTTCTTT
TRBV28	NA	once	TRBJ1-1	CASSVGGPGAEAFF	TGTGCCAGCAGTGTGGGGGGGCCGGGGGCTGAAGCTTTCTTT
TRBV5-4	NA	NA	TRBJ2-1	CASSGGQGLYNEQFF	TGTGCCAGCAGCGGAGGTCAAGGGCTATACAATGAGCAGTTCTTC
TRBV7-8	NA	NA	TRBJ2-1	CASSLVGGQVYNEQFF	TGTGCCAGCAGCTTAGTGGGTGGACAAGTCTACAATGAGCAGTTCTTC
TRBV28	NA	NA	TRBJ1-2	CASNPQGKGANYGYTF	TGTGCCAGCAACCCACAGGGAAAAGGGGCTAACTATGGCTACACCTTC
TRBV10-2	NA	NA	TRBJ1-1	CASREPGERVAFF	TGCGCCAGCAGGGAGCCAGGGGAGAGGGTCGCTTTCTTT
TRBV3-1/TRBV3-2	NA	NA	TRBJ1-6	CASSQETVDSPLHF	TGTGCCAGCAGCCAAGAGACAGTCGATTCACCCCTCCACTTT
TRBV9	NA	NA	TRBJ1-5	CASSGQAGQPQHF	TGTGCCAGCAGCGGTCAGGCCGGTCAGCCCCAGCATTTT
TRBV3-1/TRBV3-2	TRBD2	NA	TRBJ2-1	CASLGSGSYEQFF	TGTGCCAGCCTGGGGAGCGGGAGCTATGAGCAGTTCTTC
TRBV27	NA	NA	TRBJ1-4	CASSLSGTRVQGGLFF	TGTGCCAGCAGTTTATCTGGCACGCGGGTACAAGGAGGACTGTTTTTT
TRBV7-6	NA	NA	TRBJ2-3	CASSPPSSITQYF	TGTGCCAGCAGCCCTCCTTCTAGTATCACGCAGTATTTT
TRBV19	NA	NA	TRBJ1-6	CASSLTGSNSPLHF	TGTGCCAGTAGCCTCACCGGGAGTAATTCACCCCTCCACTTT
TRBV6-6	NA	NA	TRBJ1-6	CASREPQASPLHF	TGTGCCAGCAGAGAGCCCCAGGCTTCACCCCTCCACTTT
TRBV3-1/TRBV3-2	TRBD2	NA	TRBJ2-2	CASSRAGGPSGELFF	TGTGCCAGCAGCCGAGCGGGAGGGCCATCCGGGGAGCTGTTTTTT
TRBV18	NA	NA	TRBJ1-5	CASSPGSGSTVQPQHF	TGTGCCAGCTCACCAGGGAGCGGTTCAACGGTTCAGCCCCAGCATTTT
TRBV7-9	TRBD2	NA	TRBJ2-1	CASSVSGSSYNEQFF	TGTGCCAGCAGCGTTAGCGGGAGCTCCTACAATGAGCAGTTCTTC
TRBV9	TRBD1	NA	TRBJ2-1	CASSPNRGLINEQFF	TGTGCCAGCAGCCCTAACAGGGGGCTAATCAATGAGCAGTTCTTC
TRBV27	NA	NA	TRBJ1-1	CASKLGGATEAFF	TGTGCCAGCAAACTGGGGGGGGCCACTGAAGCTTTCTTT
TRBV12-5	TRBD2	once	TRBJ2-1	CASALAGYNEQFF	TGTGCTAGTGCGCTAGCGGGTTACAATGAGCAGTTCTTC
TRBV25-1	NA	NA	TRBJ1-4	CASRNGRLDNEKLFF	TGTGCCAGCAGAAATGGCAGGTTAGATAATGAAAAACTGTTTTTT
TRBV30	TRBD1	NA	TRBJ1-5	CAWSLRTGWDQPQHF	TGTGCCTGGAGTCTTCGGACAGGGTGGGATCAGCCCCAGCATTTT